A single sample gave rise to the 24 T cell receptor beta chains below, sequenced in a study of T cells after yellow fever vaccination (dated by TCRdb to the late 2010s). The meaning of the sample's treatment or condition label: live attenuated yellow fever vaccine strain. The library relied on 5' RACE. The listed sequencing device is Illumina NovaSeq 6000. TCRdb handled the public reads itself, with Q25 trimming in fastp and clone calling in MiXCR, and kept productive beta chains. Identical CDR3 proteins give one entry, which carries the most common genes and DNA. The sample contains about 320,000 distinct CDR3 sequences, 3.5% to 4.5% of them found a single time. The ten biggest clones cover just under 20% of the sample. The source material was PBMCs, sampled 15 days after the yellow fever booster vaccination. Receptor source: a man in his late teens or twenties who received the YFV17D yellow fever vaccine.

In its sample, this clonotype was seen many times. The genes are TRBV20-1 and TRBJ2-7, with D maybe TRBD2 (6 bases). V lost 3 bases, J lost 5 bases, and 17 bases lay in between. The germline gives CDR1 DFQATT, CDR2 SNEGSKA (reference sequence). The CDR3 is 14 residues long. The CDR3 DNA reads TGCAGTGCTAGTAATCGGCAGGGAGGAGACGAGCAGTACTTC. Protein: CSASNRQGGDEQYF.

This clonotype was seen a few times. This rearrangement joins TRBV20-1 to TRBJ1-5; 8 nucleotides line up with TRBD1. Germline CDR1 is DFQATT and CDR2 is SNEGSKA (reference sequence). J was trimmed by 6 bases and V by 5 bases; bases with no gene match: 18. This CDR3 has 17 amino acids. CDR3 residues: CSAPDPRLDRVVQPQHF. CDR3 bases: TGCAGTGCTCCTGACCCGAGGCTGGACAGGGTGGTTCAGCCCCAGCATTTT.

This clonotype was observed many times. This rearrangement joins TRBV20-1 to TRBJ2-2; TRBD2 is a possible D gene (6 bases). There are 15 residues in the CDR3. The V end was cut by 4 bases, the J end by 0 bases, with 12 bases between. CDR1 and CDR2 (germline): DFQATT, SNEGSKA (reference sequence). The CDR3 DNA sequence: TGCAGTGCTACTAGCGAACAGGCGAACACCGGGGAGCTGTTTTTT. Amino acids: CSATSEQANTGELFF.

This clonotype was observed a few times. The J gene is TRBJ2-7, the V gene TRBV5-6; D is possibly TRBD2 (6 bases). CDR1 and CDR2 (germline): SGHDT, YYEEEE. The CDR3 is made up of 16 amino acids. V was cut by 1 base and J by 4 bases, with 18 bases left in between. In DNA, the CDR3 is TGTGCCAGCAGCTTGCTTCGAACTAGCCCTACTTACGAGCAGTACTTC. Protein sequence: CASSLLRTSPTYEQYF.

The CDR3 reads CASSGTSKSSGRTDTQYF. CDR3 in DNA: TGTGCCAGCAGTGGTACATCCAAATCTAGCGGTCGGACAGATACGCAGTATTTT. The chain has TRBV2 and TRBJ2-3; the match to TRBD2 covers 7 bases. The CDR3 contains 18 residues. Germline V gene sequence: CDR1 SNHLY, CDR2 FYNNEI. Trimming took 4 bases from V and 3 from J; bases not matched to a gene: 16.

The chain is built from TRBV2 and TRBJ2-2; 10 bases are shared with TRBD1. The junction had 4 bases not matched to a gene; V was cut back by 6 bases and J by 3 bases. There are 15 residues in the CDR3. Germline CDR1 reads SNHLY; CDR2 reads FYNNEI. CDR3 in amino acids: CASRETGGHTGELFF. The CDR3 DNA reads as TGTGCCAGCAGGGAGACAGGGGGCCACACCGGGGAGCTGTTTTTT.

A few counts support this clonotype. The V and J genes are TRBV5-1 and TRBJ1-3, with D perhaps TRBD1 (6 bases). Germline V gives CDR1 SGHRS, CDR2 YFSETQ. CDR3 length: 13 residues. V was cut by 6 bases and J by 0 bases, with 7 bases left in between. Written as DNA, the CDR3 is TGCGCCAGCAAGGACAGCTCTGGAAACACCATATATTTT. Translating gives CASKDSSGNTIYF.

V and J are TRBV29-1 and TRBJ1-2; D might be TRBD1 (5 bases). V lost 3 bases to trimming and J lost 4 bases, with 12 bases between them. The CDR3 is 13 amino acids. The germline CDR1 and CDR2 sequences are SQVTM and ANQGSEA. CDR3 bases: TGCAGCGTTGATTGGGAGGGGTCCTATGGCTACACCTTC. It translates to CSVDWEGSYGYTF.

This clonotype was observed many times. The chain couples TRBV7-6 to TRBJ2-5; the D gene is possibly TRBD2 (5 bases). Trimming left V 6 bases short and J 1 base short, with 18 bases between. CDR1 is SGHVS and CDR2 is FNYEAQ in the germline V gene. This CDR3 contains 16 residues. The CDR3 nucleotides are TGTGCCAGCAGGCGGACTTATCAGCGGAGCCAAGAGACCCAGTACTTC. Translating it yields CASRRTYQRSQETQYF.

This clonotype was seen many times. The chain employs TRBV5-1 and TRBJ2-3; D unresolved. There are 14 residues in the CDR3. Germline CDR1 is SGHRS and CDR2 is YFSETQ. V was trimmed by 0 bases and J by 5 bases, leaving 10 bases between them. In DNA, the CDR3 is TGCGCCAGCAGCTTGGCCCCAGTGGTAGATACGCAGTATTTT. Its translation: CASSLAPVVDTQYF.

This clonotype was counted only a few times. The chain uses TRBV10-3 and TRBJ1-3; perhaps TRBD1 as D (6 bases). Germline CDR1 reads ENHRY; CDR2 reads SYGVKD. With 10 bases removed from V and 0 bases from J, the gap between germline ends came to 13 bases. The CDR3 runs 14 residues. The DNA of the CDR3 is TGTGCCACCCAGGGACAAATCTCTGGAAACACCATATATTTT. Its translation: CATQGQISGNTIYF.

V and J are TRBV9 and TRBJ2-2; TRBD1 matches 11 bases. This CDR3 is built from 16 residues. With V trimmed by 2 bases and J by 4 bases, 4 bases remained unmatched. Germline lookup yields CDR1 SGDLS and CDR2 YYNGEE. CDR3 DNA: TGTGCCAGCAGCGTGGCCGGGACAGGGGGCACCGGGGAGCTGTTTTTT. This translates into CASSVAGTGGTGELFF.

This clonotype occurred many times. The J gene is TRBJ2-5, the V gene TRBV15; 8 bases fit TRBD1. Germline V lookup: CDR1 LNHNV, CDR2 YYDKDF (reference sequence). J gave up 0 bases and V 1 base, and 10 bases lay outside the gene matches. This CDR3 is 18 amino acids long. This CDR3 is CATSRVLGQGRYQETQYF. CDR3 nucleotides: TGTGCCACCAGCAGAGTATTAGGACAGGGCAGGTACCAAGAGACCCAGTACTTC.

This rearrangement joins TRBV19 to TRBJ2-7; D possibly corresponds to TRBD1 (6 bases). The CDR3 consists of 15 residues. Looked up from germline, CDR1 is LNHDA and CDR2 is SQIVND (reference sequence). Trimming stripped 3 bases from V and 6 bases from J, with 18 bases between. The CDR3 nucleotides are TGTGCCAGTAGTATTGGGAACAGGGCAGAAGGCGAGCAGTACTTC. Translating it yields CASSIGNRAEGEQYF.

About this clonotype: A read error may account for a junction end that differs from germline. The V call is TRBV4-3, the J call TRBJ1-2; weak D call: TRBD1 (5 bases). CDR3 size: 15 residues. CDR1 and CDR2 (germline): LGHNA, YSLEER. The CDR3, as DNA: TGCGCCAGCAGACAAGGTGTCGGGGGTGACTATGGCTACACCTTC. Translated, it gives CASRQGVGGDYGYTF.

There are a few counts of this clonotype. This chain joins TRBV20-1 and TRBJ1-6; 10 bases agree with TRBD1. CDR3 size: 15 residues. J was trimmed by 7 bases and V by 6 bases; bases with no gene match: 9. Per the germline V gene, CDR1 is DFQATT and CDR2 is SNEGSKA (reference sequence). The CDR3 protein is CSAPGTGDQNSPLHF. The CDR3 coding sequence is TGCAGTGCCCCCGGGACAGGGGACCAAAATTCACCCCTCCACTTT.

This clonotype was found many times. This chain joins TRBV2 and TRBJ1-1; TRBD1 aligns across 8 bases. Germline loops: CDR1 SNHLY, CDR2 FYNNEI. The CDR3 extends over 13 amino acids. With 6 bases clipped from V and 6 bases from J, the junction kept 6 bases outside the gene matches. CDR3 sequence: CASRKTGGAEAFF. The DNA of the CDR3 is TGTGCCAGCAGAAAAACAGGGGGGGCTGAAGCTTTCTTT. The whole variable domain, remainder taken from reference TRBV2 and TRBJ1-1, is EPEVTQTPSHQVTQMGQEVILRCVPISNHLYFYWYRQILGQKVEFLVSFYNNEISEKSEIFDDQFSVERPDGSNFTLKIRSTKLEDSAMYFCASRKTGGAEAFFGQGTRLTVV.

This clonotype was counted many times. This chain connects TRBV7-3 to TRBJ2-3, with TRBD2 as a possible D gene (6 bases). This CDR3 spans 14 amino acids. V was trimmed by 2 bases and J by 2 bases, leaving 8 bases between them. CDR1 and CDR2 (germline): SGHTA, FQGTGA. The CDR3: CASSLGGTTDTQYF. In nucleotides, the CDR3 is TGTGCCAGCAGCTTAGGAGGGACCACAGATACGCAGTATTTT.

This chain links TRBV7-2 with TRBJ2-2, with D perhaps being TRBD1 or TRBD2 (6 bases each). The V gene's germline CDR1 is SGHTA and CDR2 FQGNSA. V lost 6 bases and J lost 4, with 18 bases in between. The CDR3 contains 16 residues. The CDR3 DNA follows: TGTGCCAGCAGTCCACTAGCCAGGGGTACCACCGGGGAGCTGTTTTTT. This encodes CASSPLARGTTGELFF.

This clonotype was recorded once. The chain employs TRBV29-1 and TRBJ2-7; 10 nucleotides agree with TRBD1. The CDR3 has 14 amino acids. With V trimmed by 6 bases and J by 2 bases, 7 bases remained unmatched. Germline V CDR1 and CDR2: SQVTM, ANQGSEA. DNA of the CDR3: TGCAGCGTCGAGCCGGGACAGGGGCCCTACGAGCAGTACTTC. It yields the protein CSVEPGQGPYEQYF.

This clonotype was recorded at least ten times. The chain carries TRBV7-2 and TRBJ2-7; TRBD2 is a possible D gene (5 bases). The V and J ends lost 5 bases and 0 bases respectively, with 5 bases between them. Germline CDR1 reads SGHTA; CDR2 reads FQGNSA. There are 12 residues in the CDR3. The CDR3 loop reads CASSTSSYEQYF. The CDR3 coding sequence is TGTGCCAGCAGCACTAGCTCCTACGAGCAGTACTTC.

This clonotype showed up many times. The rearrangement links TRBV2 to TRBJ1-2, with D tentatively TRBD1 (6 bases). Germline V lookup: CDR1 SNHLY, CDR2 FYNNEI. The CDR3 has 14 residues. Trimming stripped 4 bases from V and 2 bases from J, with 11 bases between. CDR3 in amino acids: CASSVKGGNYGYTF. The CDR3 bases are TGTGCCAGCAGTGTGAAGGGGGGCAACTATGGCTACACCTTC.

The table lists this clonotype with many counts. This sequence joins TRBV5-6 and TRBJ2-2; 9 bases agree with TRBD2. The V and J ends lost 4 bases and 6 bases, in that order; junction bases with no gene match: 10. Germline V gene sequence: CDR1 SGHDT, CDR2 YYEEEE. This CDR3 is 16 amino acids long. The chain's CDR3 is CASSQTGTSYAGELFF. CDR3 DNA sequence: TGTGCCAGCAGCCAGACCGGGACTAGCTATGCCGGGGAGCTGTTTTTT.

At least ten counts were recorded for this clonotype. This chain joins TRBV29-1 and TRBJ2-3; no clear D. Germline CDR1 and CDR2: SQVTM and ANQGSEA. The length of the CDR3 is 11 residues. Deletions cut 5 bases from V and 5 bases from J, with 8 bases between. This CDR3 reads CSVLVVDTQYF. The DNA of the CDR3 is TGCAGCGTTTTGGTGGTAGATACGCAGTATTTT.